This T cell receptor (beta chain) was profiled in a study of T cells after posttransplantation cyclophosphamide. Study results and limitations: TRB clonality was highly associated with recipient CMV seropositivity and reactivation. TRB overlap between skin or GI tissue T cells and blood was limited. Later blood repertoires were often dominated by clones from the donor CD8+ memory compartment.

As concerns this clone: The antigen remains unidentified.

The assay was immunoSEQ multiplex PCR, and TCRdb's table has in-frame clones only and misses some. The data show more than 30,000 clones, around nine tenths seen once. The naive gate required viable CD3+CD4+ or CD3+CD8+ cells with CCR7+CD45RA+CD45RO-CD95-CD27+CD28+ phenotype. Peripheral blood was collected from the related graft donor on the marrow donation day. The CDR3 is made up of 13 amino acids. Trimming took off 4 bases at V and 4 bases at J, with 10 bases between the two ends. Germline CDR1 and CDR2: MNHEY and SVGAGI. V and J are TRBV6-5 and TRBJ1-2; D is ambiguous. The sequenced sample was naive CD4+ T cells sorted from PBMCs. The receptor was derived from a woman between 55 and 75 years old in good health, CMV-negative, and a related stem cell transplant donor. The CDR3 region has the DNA TGTGCCAGCAGTTCCCCCTACTCCTATGGCTACACCTTC. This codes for CASSSPYSYGYTF.